This T cell receptor beta chain emerged from a study of OX40 agonist ivuxolimab in advanced cancers. Study-level background: Ivuxolimab was an agonistic, fully human IgG2 monoclonal antibody directed against OX40 (CD134), a costimulatory receptor. Intravenous ivuxolimab was administered to patients every 2 weeks at six dose levels: 0.01, 0.1, 0.3, 1.5, 3 and 10 mg/kg. Of the roughly 53 patients in dose escalation, about 20 had hepatocellular carcinoma, some 15 had melanoma, 9 had renal cell carcinoma and 9 had head and neck cancer. The dose-escalation cohort was 82.7% male with a mean age of roughly 60 years, ranging from 23 to 79. Patients were allowed to have had prior anti-PD-1, anti-PD-L1 or anti-CTLA-4 therapy, and approximately 39% of the dose-escalation patients had been treated with checkpoint inhibitors. Partial responses occurred in three dose-escalation patients: two with cutaneous melanoma and one with hepatocellular carcinoma. The purpose of peripheral TCRbeta sequencing was to test whether ivuxolimab changed TCR sequence diversity and led to clonal T-cell expansion. The paper reports the monotherapy dose-escalation portion (N ≈ 50 patients) of the phase I ivuxolimab trial.

Patients with autoimmune disease history or receiving systemic immunosuppression were excluded from the trial. Peripheral blood for TCR sequencing was collected from all dose cohorts at baseline, on cycle 4 day 1, and on cycle 7 day 1. Samples were obtained from an open-label, multicenter, first-in-human phase I dose-escalation trial of ivuxolimab. Adults with locally advanced or metastatic head and neck squamous cell, hepatocellular, melanoma or renal cell carcinoma were enrolled in the trial. Before TCR sequencing, CD4+ T cells and CD8+ T cells were sorted from peripheral blood as separate populations. Overall results and qualifications from the work: Partial responders in the 0.1-3.0 mg/kg groups had among the lowest normalized peripheral clonal expansion, especially among CD8+ T cells. Antigen specificity was not determined for the clonally expanded peripheral T cells. After ivuxolimab, expanded clones were on average more numerous among CD8+ T cells than among CD4+ T cells. Low levels of normalized T-cell clonal expansion were also shown by some nonresponding patients. At doses of 0.1 to 3.0 mg/kg, clonal expansion of both CD4+ and CD8+ T cells in blood was seen between baseline and week 6.

To sequence the TCRbeta CDR3 region, genomic DNA was isolated from the sorted cells. TCRbeta CDR3 regions were sequenced using the immunoSEQ Assay. TCRdb obtained this table from immuneACCESS and retained in-frame rearrangements with V and J assigned. These tables miss some clones; where compared with another copy, unresolved V genes account for less than half of the shortfall, and the remainder is unexplained. Within this sample are 55,000 to 90,000 clones, with 80% to 90% of them counted one time only. The ten largest clones capture under 2.5% of the sample. In its sample, this clone was seen a few times. There is no known antigen for this receptor. It has no much larger one-base neighbor in the sample; base qualities were not kept. From the cysteine up to the phenylalanine, the CDR3 has a length of 15 residues. The entry retains the CDR3 DNA only, 45 bases that are in frame from base 1. V is pared back by 6 bases and J by 2 bases, with 17 bases lying between the germline termini. The germline V gene specifies MNHEY as CDR1 and SVGAGI as CDR2.

The TCR originated in an adult with an advanced solid tumor such as melanoma, head and neck, liver or kidney cancer. This material consisted of CD4+ or CD8+ T cells sorted from blood, taken in a trial of the OX40 agonist ivuxolimab. This sequence uses TRBV6-5 and TRBJ2-7; the D segment could be TRBD1, given 6 matching bases. The CDR3 in this case is CASRINRDKTYEQYF. The sequence in DNA is TGTGCCAGCAGAATAAACCGGGACAAGACCTACGAGCAGTACTTC.